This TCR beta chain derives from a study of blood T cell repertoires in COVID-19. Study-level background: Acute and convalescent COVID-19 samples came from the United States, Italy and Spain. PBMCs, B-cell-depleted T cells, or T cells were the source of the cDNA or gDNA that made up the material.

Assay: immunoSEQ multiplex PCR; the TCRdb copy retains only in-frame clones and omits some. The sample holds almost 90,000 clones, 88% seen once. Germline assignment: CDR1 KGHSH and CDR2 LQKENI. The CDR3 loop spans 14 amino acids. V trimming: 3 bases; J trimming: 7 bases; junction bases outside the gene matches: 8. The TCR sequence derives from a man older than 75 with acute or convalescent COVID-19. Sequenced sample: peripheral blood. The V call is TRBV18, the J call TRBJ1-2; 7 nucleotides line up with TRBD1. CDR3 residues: CASSPPTGVGGYTF. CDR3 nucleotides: TGTGCCAGCTCACCCCCAACAGGGGTCGGTGGCTACACCTTC.